This entry lists 25 T cell receptor beta chains sequenced from one sample in a study of T-cell reconstitution after alpha-beta-depleted transplantation in children. Using unique molecular identifiers, the investigators prepared the TCRbeta library. TCRdb reanalysed the PCR reads using MiXCR and keeps one entry per CDR3 protein. Of about 410,000 distinct CDR3 sequences listed, 20% are singletons. The sequencing here drew on PBMCs from the stem cell graft donor, taken from the stem cell graft. The receptor set was obtained from a human donor who donated a stem cell graft to a child with acute myeloid leukemia.

The chain combines TRBV7-9 with TRBJ2-7; 14 bases agree with TRBD2. CDR3 length: 16 residues. Trimming at V came to 4 bases and at J to 5 bases, leaving 7 bases not matched to a gene. CDR1 and CDR2 from the germline V gene are SEHNR and FQNEAQ (reference sequence). Written as DNA, the CDR3 is TGTGCCAGCAGCTCCGGGACTAGCGGGAGTATGAACGAGCAGTACTTC. The encoded protein is CASSSGTSGSMNEQYF.

The chain recombines TRBV20-1 with TRBJ2-1, with no clear D. This CDR3 is built from 13 residues. Germline V gives CDR1 DFQATT, CDR2 SNEGSKA (reference sequence). Trimming stripped 2 bases from V and 13 bases from J, with 18 bases between. The DNA of the CDR3 is TGCAGTGCTAGAAGGTTTGAGGCGGCCGACCAGTTCTTC. Its translation is CSARRFEAADQFF.

This clonotype occurred many times. The V call is TRBV29-1, the J call TRBJ2-1; no clear D gene. V gave up 4 bases and J gave up 3 bases, with 10 bases separating them. Germline V gene sequence: CDR1 SQVTM, CDR2 ANQGSEA. The CDR3 has 13 amino acids. CDR3 sequence reads: CSVGLPGYNEQFF. For the CDR3, the DNA is TGCAGCGTTGGGCTCCCAGGCTACAATGAGCAGTTCTTC.

The chain uses TRBV6-2 or TRBV6-3 and TRBJ2-7; TRBD1 agrees at 8 bases. The ends lost 7 bases at V and 3 bases at J; junction bases unmatched: 5. Germline lookup yields CDR1 MNHEY and CDR2 SVGEGT. CDR3 size: 13 residues. CDR3: CASTHTGGYEQYF. CDR3 sequence (DNA): TGTGCCAGCACTCATACAGGGGGCTACGAGCAGTACTTC.

This clonotype occurred a few times. This sequence joins TRBV5-1 and TRBJ2-1, with 14 bases fitting TRBD2. The CDR3 spans 16 residues. Trimming cost V 6 bases and J 12 bases; bases outside gene matches: 14. CDR1 is SGHRS and CDR2 is YFSETQ in the germline V gene. The CDR3 DNA reads TGCGCCAGCATGTTCACGACCGGGACTAGCGGGAGCGGGCAGTTCTTC. It encodes CASMFTTGTSGSGQFF.

This clonotype has a single count. The chain has TRBV6-5 and TRBJ1-5; no definite D call. Germline CDR1 MNHEY, CDR2 SVGAGI. This CDR3 region has 13 residues. V shed 2 bases and J shed 3 bases, with 5 bases lying between them. CDR3 bases: TGTGCCAGCAGTTACGGGCTCAATCAGCCCCAGCATTTT. Protein product: CASSYGLNQPQHF.

V and J are TRBV15 and TRBJ2-1; TRBD2 matches 9 bases. The CDR3 runs 16 residues. V lost 3 bases and J lost 2; bases outside the gene matches: 5. CDR1 and CDR2 from the germline V gene are LNHNV and YYDKDF (reference sequence). CDR3 residues: CATSRAGGWPYNEQFF. The CDR3 DNA reads as TGTGCCACCAGCAGGGCGGGAGGGTGGCCCTACAATGAGCAGTTCTTC.

The V gene is TRBV7-8, the J gene TRBJ2-2; 7 bases match TRBD2. This CDR3 comprises 16 residues. Per germline, CDR1 SGHVS and CDR2 FQNEAQ. Trimming took 7 bases from V and 1 from J; bases not matched to a gene: 9. In DNA, the CDR3 is TGTGCCAGCAACCCCCCCAGCGGGAAGAACACCGGGGAGCTGTTTTTT. Protein product: CASNPPSGKNTGELFF.

This clonotype was found many times. The J gene is TRBJ2-1, the V gene TRBV20-1; unclear D gene. This CDR3 contains 12 residues. Trimming removed 0 bases at V and 3 bases at J, with 3 bases between. In germline, CDR1 is DFQATT, CDR2 SNEGSKA (reference sequence). CDR3 DNA sequence: TGCAGTGCTAGAGACGGCTACAATGAGCAGTTCTTC. It codes for CSARDGYNEQFF.

In DNA, the CDR3 is TGCGCCGTCGACAGGGGGCTAGGCGGGGAGCTGTTTTTT. It is translated as CAVDRGLGGELFF. The rearrangement joins TRBV4-1 to TRBJ2-2; the match to TRBD1 covers 10 bases. After removal of 11 bases from V and 7 bases from J, the junction contained 7 bases not matched to a gene. Germline lookup yields CDR1 MGHRA and CDR2 YSYEKL. This CDR3 has 13 amino acids.

This clonotype was found many times. The chain links TRBV12-3 or TRBV12-4 to TRBJ2-7, with 7 bases identical to TRBD1. This CDR3 region has 15 residues. V gave up 4 bases and J gave up 0 bases; unmatched junction bases: 6. Written as DNA, the CDR3 is TGTGCCAGCAGTTCCCTCGGGGACAGCTCCTACGAGCAGTACTTC. It translates to CASSSLGDSSYEQYF.

This clonotype was detected only a few times. V gene TRBV12-3 or TRBV12-4 combines with J gene TRBJ2-7; 9 bases agree with TRBD2. After removal of 6 bases from V and 3 bases from J, the junction contained 9 bases not matched to a gene. CDR3 length: 15 residues. DNA for the CDR3: TGTGCCAGCAGGCCTGGCGGGACTAGCTTCTACGAGCAGTACTTC. Translating gives CASRPGGTSFYEQYF.

The rearrangement joins TRBV6-1 to TRBJ2-1; 8 nucleotides line up with TRBD1. V was clipped by 7 bases and J by 3 bases; unmatched bases: 8. The germline CDR1 and CDR2 sequences are MNHNS and SASEGT. CDR3 length: 15 amino acids. The CDR3 loop reads CASIPQGANYNEQFF. The CDR3 region has the DNA TGTGCCAGCATTCCCCAGGGGGCAAACTACAATGAGCAGTTCTTC.

V usage is TRBV11-2 and J usage is TRBJ2-7; 9 bases match TRBD1. With V trimmed by 1 base and J by 2 bases, 3 bases remained unmatched. The CDR3 totals 15 residues. Germline assignment: CDR1 SGHAT and CDR2 FQNNGV. The CDR3 nucleotides are TGTGCCAGCAGCTTAGGACAGGGGGATACCTACGAGCAGTACTTC. Protein product: CASSLGQGDTYEQYF.

This clonotype has a count of ten or more. J is TRBJ2-3 and V is TRBV29-1, with no clear D. Germline V CDR1 and CDR2: SQVTM, ANQGSEA. The CDR3 has 14 amino acids. V was trimmed by 3 bases and J by 0 bases, leaving 10 bases between them. CDR3 region: CSVEEKLSTDTQYF. In DNA form, the CDR3 reads TGCAGCGTTGAGGAGAAGTTAAGCACAGATACGCAGTATTTT.

The V and J genes are TRBV9 and TRBJ2-4; tentative D call: TRBD1 (5 bases). The CDR3 contains 14 residues. Germline values: CDR1 SGDLS, CDR2 YYNGEE. The V end was cut by 6 bases, the J end by 5 bases, with 15 bases between. Here the CDR3 reads CASTRQGGENIQYF. The CDR3 bases are TGTGCCAGCACGCGGCAGGGTGGAGAAAACATTCAGTACTTC.

The chain has TRBV5-1 and TRBJ2-7; 7 positions match TRBD1. J gave up 5 bases and V 5 bases, and 7 bases lay outside the gene matches. The CDR3 covers 13 residues. Per germline, CDR1 SGHRS and CDR2 YFSETQ. In DNA, the CDR3 is TGCGCCAGCAGACAGGGGAATCGGGACGAGCAGTACTTC. It translates to CASRQGNRDEQYF. Full variable domain (rest looked up from reference TRBV5-1 and TRBJ2-7): KAGVTQTPRYLIKTRGQQVTLSCSPISGHRSVSWYQQTPGQGLQFLFEYFSETQRNKGNFPGRFSGRQFSNSRSEMNVSTLELGDSALYLCASRQGNRDEQYFGPGTRLTVT.

This clonotype was detected a few times. The chain couples TRBV15 to TRBJ1-6; D gene ambiguous. Trimming took off 0 bases at V and 7 bases at J, with 10 bases between the two ends. In germline, CDR1 is LNHNV, CDR2 YYDKDF (reference sequence). The CDR3 spans 15 residues. The CDR3 here is CATSRDRASNSPLHF. The DNA for the CDR3 is TGTGCCACCAGCAGAGATCGGGCGTCCAATTCACCCCTCCACTTT.

The genes are TRBV29-1 and TRBJ2-7; D possibly uses TRBD1 or TRBD2 (5 bases each). Germline-derived CDR1 and CDR2 are SQVTM and ANQGSEA. Trimming pared 3 bases from V and 1 base from J, leaving 10 bases between. This CDR3 region has 13 residues. CDR3 DNA sequence: TGCAGCGTTGAGTCTGGGGGTTCCTACGAGCAGTACTTC. Amino acids: CSVESGGSYEQYF.

The V and J genes are TRBV5-1 and TRBJ2-3; TRBD2 matches 10 bases. Germline assignment: CDR1 SGHRS and CDR2 YFSETQ. The CDR3 contains 15 residues. J lost 0 bases, V lost 5 bases, and 3 bases had no gene match. CDR3 in amino acids: CASRTSGTSTDTQYF. Written as DNA, the CDR3 is TGCGCCAGCAGAACTAGCGGGACTAGCACAGATACGCAGTATTTT.

V and J are TRBV11-2 and TRBJ2-3, with 7 positions matching TRBD1. This CDR3 is 14 amino acids long. V was clipped by 5 bases and J by 6 bases; unmatched bases: 8. Germline V CDR1 and CDR2: SGHAT, FQNNGV. The CDR3 nucleotides are TGTGCCAGCAGCGAGAGGGGGCACGGTGATACGCAGTATTTT. Translation: CASSERGHGDTQYF. Full variable domain (rest looked up from reference TRBV11-2 and TRBJ2-3): EAGVAQSPRYKIIEKRQSVAFWCNPISGHATLYWYQQILGQGPKLLIQFQNNGVVDDSQLPKDRFSAERLKGVDSTLKIQPAKLEDSAVYLCASSERGHGDTQYFGPGTRLTVL.

This clonotype has only a few counts. V gene TRBV29-1 combines with J gene TRBJ2-3; tentatively, D is TRBD1 (6 bases). CDR1 and CDR2 from the germline V gene are SQVTM and ANQGSEA. The CDR3 length is 11 residues. Deletions cut 4 bases from V and 8 bases from J, with 10 bases between. The DNA for the CDR3 is TGCAGCGTTGCGGACAGAAGTACGCAGTATTTT. This codes for CSVADRSTQYF.

This clonotype has only one observation. The rearrangement links TRBV20-1 to TRBJ2-1, with 7 bases matching TRBD2. Germline V gene sequence: CDR1 DFQATT, CDR2 SNEGSKA (reference sequence). The CDR3 is 20 amino acids. The V gene end was trimmed by 3 bases and the J gene end by 0 bases; junction bases not matched to a gene: 20. CDR3 coding DNA: TGCAGTGCTAGGATAGGGACTATAGTCCCTTTTTTAAGCTCCTACAATGAGCAGTTCTTC. Residues: CSARIGTIVPFLSSYNEQFF.

This clonotype was recorded once. V and J are TRBV20-1 and TRBJ2-5; the match to TRBD2 covers 10 bases. CDR1 and CDR2 (germline): DFQATT, SNEGSKA (reference sequence). This CDR3 is built from 15 residues. In DNA, the CDR3 is TGCTGCGCTAGCGAAAGCAGCGGGAGGGGAGAGACCCAGTACTTC. Translated: CCASESSGRGETQYF.

As concerns this clonotype: At one of its ends the junction is not consistent with the germline gene, which may arise from a read error. V is TRBV20-1 and J is TRBJ2-3; D call uncertain. The CDR3 loop spans 15 amino acids. The germline CDR1 and CDR2 sequences are DFQATT and SNEGSKA (reference sequence). The CDR3 nucleotides read TGCAGTGCTAGAGGGGGTAGTTTCAACACAGATACGCTGTATTTT. It yields the protein CSARGGSFNTDTLYF.